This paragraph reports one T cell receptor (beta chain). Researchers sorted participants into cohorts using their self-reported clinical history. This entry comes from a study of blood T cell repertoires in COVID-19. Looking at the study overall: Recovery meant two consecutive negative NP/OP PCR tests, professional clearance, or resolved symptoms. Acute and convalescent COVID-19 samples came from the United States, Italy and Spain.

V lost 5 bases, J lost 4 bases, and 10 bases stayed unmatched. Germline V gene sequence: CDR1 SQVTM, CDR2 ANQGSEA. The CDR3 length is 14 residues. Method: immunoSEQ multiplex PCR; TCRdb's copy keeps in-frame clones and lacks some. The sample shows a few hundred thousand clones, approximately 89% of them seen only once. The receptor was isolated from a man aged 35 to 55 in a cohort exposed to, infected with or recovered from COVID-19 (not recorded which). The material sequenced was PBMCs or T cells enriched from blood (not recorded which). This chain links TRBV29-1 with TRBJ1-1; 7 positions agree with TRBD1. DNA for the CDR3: TGCAGCGTTCCTCGACAGGGTAGGGGCACTGAAGCTTTCTTT. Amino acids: CSVPRQGRGTEAFF.